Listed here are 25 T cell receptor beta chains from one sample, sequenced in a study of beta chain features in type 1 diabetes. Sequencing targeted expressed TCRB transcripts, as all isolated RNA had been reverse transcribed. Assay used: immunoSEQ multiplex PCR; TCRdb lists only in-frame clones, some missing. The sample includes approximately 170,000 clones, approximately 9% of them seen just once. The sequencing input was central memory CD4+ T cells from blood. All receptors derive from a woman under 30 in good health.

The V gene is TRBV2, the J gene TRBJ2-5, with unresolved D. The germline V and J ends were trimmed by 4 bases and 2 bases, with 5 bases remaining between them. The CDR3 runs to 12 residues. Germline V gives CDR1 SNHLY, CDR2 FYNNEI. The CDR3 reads CASSVRQETQYF. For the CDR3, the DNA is TGTGCCAGCAGTGTCCGGCAAGAGACCCAGTACTTC.

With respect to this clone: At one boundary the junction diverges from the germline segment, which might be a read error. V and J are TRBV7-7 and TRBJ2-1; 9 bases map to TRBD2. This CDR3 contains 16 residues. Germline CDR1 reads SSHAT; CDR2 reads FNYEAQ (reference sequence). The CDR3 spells CASSSVAGAEGNEQFF. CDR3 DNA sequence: TGTGCTAGCAGCTCAGTAGCGGGGGCCGAGGGGAATGAGCAGTTCTTC.

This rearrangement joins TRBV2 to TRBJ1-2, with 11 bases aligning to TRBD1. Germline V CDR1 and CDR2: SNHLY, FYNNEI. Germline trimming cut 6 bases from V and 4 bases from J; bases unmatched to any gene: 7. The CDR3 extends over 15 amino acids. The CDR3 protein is CASRNGQGAGYGYTF. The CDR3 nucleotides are TGTGCCAGCAGAAACGGACAGGGGGCCGGCTATGGCTACACCTTC.

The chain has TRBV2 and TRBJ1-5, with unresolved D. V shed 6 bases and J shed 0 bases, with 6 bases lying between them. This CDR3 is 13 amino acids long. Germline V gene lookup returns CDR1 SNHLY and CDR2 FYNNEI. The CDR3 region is CASRANSNQPQHF. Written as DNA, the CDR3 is TGTGCCAGCAGAGCTAATAGCAATCAGCCCCAGCATTTT.

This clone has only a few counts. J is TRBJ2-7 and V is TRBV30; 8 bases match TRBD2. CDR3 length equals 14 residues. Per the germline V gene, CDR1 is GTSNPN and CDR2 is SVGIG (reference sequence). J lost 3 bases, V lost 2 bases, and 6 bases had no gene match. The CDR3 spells CAWSNRLAGYEQYF. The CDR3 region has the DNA TGTGCCTGGAGTAATCGTCTAGCGGGCTACGAGCAGTACTTC.

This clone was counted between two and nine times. Here the CDR3 reads CASSLGGTSTYEQYF. The CDR3 nucleotides are TGTGCCAGCAGCTTAGGAGGGACTTCTACCTACGAGCAGTACTTC. The chain is built from TRBV7-2 and TRBJ2-7; possible D gene TRBD2, 6 bases. Germline assignment: CDR1 SGHTA and CDR2 FQGNSA. CDR3 length equals 15 residues. V was cut by 1 base and J by 2 bases, with 12 bases left in between. The entire variable domain, with the rest obtained from reference TRBV7-2 and TRBJ2-7, is as follows: GAGVSQSPSNKVTEKGKDVELRCDPISGHTALYWYRQSLGQGLEFLIYFQGNSAPDKSGLPSDRFSAERTGGSVSTLTIQRTQQEDSAVYLCASSLGGTSTYEQYFGPGTRLTVT.

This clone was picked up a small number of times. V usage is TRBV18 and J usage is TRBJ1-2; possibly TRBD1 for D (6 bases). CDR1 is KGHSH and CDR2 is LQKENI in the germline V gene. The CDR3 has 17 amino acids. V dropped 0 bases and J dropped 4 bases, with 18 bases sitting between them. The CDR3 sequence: CASSPPSTGRLSYGYTF. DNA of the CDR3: TGTGCCAGCTCACCACCGAGTACAGGGCGCTTATCCTATGGCTACACCTTC.

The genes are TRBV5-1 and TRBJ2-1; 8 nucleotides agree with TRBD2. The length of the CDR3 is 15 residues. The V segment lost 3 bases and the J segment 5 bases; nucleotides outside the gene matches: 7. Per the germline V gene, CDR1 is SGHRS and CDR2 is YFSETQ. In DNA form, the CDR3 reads TGCGCCAGCAGCTCGGCGGGGGGCCTAAACAATGAGCAGTTCTTC. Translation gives CASSSAGGLNNEQFF.

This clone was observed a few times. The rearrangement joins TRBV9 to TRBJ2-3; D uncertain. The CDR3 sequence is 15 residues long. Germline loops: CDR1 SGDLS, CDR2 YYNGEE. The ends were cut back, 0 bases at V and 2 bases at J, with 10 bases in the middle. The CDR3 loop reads CASSVARRFTDTQYF. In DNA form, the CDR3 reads TGTGCCAGCAGCGTAGCACGCAGGTTCACAGATACGCAGTATTTT.

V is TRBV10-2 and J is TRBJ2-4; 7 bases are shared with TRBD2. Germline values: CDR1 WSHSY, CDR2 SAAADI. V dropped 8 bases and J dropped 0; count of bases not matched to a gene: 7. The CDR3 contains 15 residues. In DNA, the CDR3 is TGCGCCAGCGGGGGGGTGATTCTAGCCAAAAACATTCAGTACTTC. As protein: CASGGVILAKNIQYF.

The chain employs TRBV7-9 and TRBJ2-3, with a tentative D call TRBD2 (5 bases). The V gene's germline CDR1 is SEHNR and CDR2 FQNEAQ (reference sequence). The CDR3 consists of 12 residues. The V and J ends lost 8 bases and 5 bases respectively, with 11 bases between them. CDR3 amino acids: CASERAGDTQYF. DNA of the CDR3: TGTGCCAGCGAGAGGGCGGGAGATACGCAGTATTTT.

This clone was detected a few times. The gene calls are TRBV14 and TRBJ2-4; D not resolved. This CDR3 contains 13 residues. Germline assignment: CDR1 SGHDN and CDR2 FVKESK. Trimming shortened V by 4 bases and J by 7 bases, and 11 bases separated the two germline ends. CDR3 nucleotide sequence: TGTGCCAGCAGCCTCGCGACAAGCAACATTCAGTACTTC. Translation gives CASSLATSNIQYF.

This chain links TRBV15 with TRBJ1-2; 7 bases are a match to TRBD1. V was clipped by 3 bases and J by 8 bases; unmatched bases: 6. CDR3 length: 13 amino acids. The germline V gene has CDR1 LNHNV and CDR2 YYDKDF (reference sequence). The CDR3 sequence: CATSSAHRGGYTF. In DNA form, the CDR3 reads TGTGCCACCAGCAGCGCTCACAGGGGAGGCTACACCTTC.

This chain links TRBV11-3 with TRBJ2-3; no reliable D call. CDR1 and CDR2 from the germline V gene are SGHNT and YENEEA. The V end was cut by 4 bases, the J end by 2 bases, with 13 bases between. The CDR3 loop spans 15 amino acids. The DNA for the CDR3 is TGTGCCAGCAGCTATTCTCAGGAATCCACAGATACGCAGTATTTT. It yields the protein CASSYSQESTDTQYF. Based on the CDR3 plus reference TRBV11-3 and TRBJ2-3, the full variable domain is EAGVVQSPRYKIIEKKQPVAFWCNPISGHNTLYWYLQNLGQGPELLIRYENEEAVDDSQLPKDRFSAERLKGVDSTLKIQPAELGDSAVYLCASSYSQESTDTQYFGPGTRLTVL.

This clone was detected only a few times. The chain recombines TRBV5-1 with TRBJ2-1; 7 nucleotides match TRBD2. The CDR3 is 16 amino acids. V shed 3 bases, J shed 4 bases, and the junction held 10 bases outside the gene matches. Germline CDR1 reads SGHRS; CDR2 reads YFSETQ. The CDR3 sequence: CASSSPPGGIYNEQFF. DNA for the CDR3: TGCGCCAGCAGCTCCCCCCCGGGGGGTATTTACAATGAGCAGTTCTTC.

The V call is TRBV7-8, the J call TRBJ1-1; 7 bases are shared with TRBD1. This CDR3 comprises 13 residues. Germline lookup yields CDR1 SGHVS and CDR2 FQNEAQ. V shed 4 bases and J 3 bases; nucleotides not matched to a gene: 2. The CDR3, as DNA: TGTGCCAGCAGCTCCCAGGGGGACACTGAAGCTTTCTTT. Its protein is CASSSQGDTEAFF.

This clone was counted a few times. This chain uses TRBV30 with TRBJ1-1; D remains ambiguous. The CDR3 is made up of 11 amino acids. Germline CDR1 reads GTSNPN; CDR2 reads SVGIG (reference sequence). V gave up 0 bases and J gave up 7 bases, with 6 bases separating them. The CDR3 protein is CAWSVTGEAFF. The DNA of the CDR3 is TGTGCCTGGAGTGTAACTGGTGAAGCTTTCTTT. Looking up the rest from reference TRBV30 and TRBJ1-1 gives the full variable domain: SQTIHQWPATLVQPVGSPLSLECTVEGTSNPNLYWYRQAAGRGLQLLFYSVGIGQISSEVPQNLSASRPQDRQFILSSKKLLLSDSGFYLCAWSVTGEAFFGQGTRLTVV.

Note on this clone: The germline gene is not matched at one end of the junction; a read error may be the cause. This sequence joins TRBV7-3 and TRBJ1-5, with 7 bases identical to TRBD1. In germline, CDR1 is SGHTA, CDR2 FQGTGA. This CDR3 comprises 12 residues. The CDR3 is CASSLETGPPAF. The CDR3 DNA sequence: TGTGCCAGCAGCTTGGAGACAGGGCCCCCGGCTTTT. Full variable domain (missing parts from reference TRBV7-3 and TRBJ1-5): GAGVSQTPSNKVTEKGKYVELRCDPISGHTALYWYRQSLGQGPEFLIYFQGTGAADDSGLPNDRFFAVRPEGSVSTLKIQRTERGDSAVYLCASSLETGPPAFGDGTRLSIL.

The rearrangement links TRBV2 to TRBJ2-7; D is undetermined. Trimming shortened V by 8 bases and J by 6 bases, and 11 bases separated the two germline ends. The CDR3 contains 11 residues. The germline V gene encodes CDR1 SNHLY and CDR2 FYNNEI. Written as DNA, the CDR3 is TGTGCCAGCCAAGCTTTCCGCGAGCAGTACTTC. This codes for CASQAFREQYF.

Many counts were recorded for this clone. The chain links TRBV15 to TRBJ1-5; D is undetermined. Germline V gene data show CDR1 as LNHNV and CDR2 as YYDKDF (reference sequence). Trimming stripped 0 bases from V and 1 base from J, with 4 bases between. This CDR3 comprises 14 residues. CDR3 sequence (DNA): TGTGCCACCAGCAGAGATCTGAGCAATCAGCCCCAGCATTTT. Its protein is CATSRDLSNQPQHF.

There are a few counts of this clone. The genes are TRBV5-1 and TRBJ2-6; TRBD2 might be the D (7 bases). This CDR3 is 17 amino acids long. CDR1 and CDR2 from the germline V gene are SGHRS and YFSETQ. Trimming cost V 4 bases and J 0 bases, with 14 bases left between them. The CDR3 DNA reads TGCGCCAGCAGCGAACGGGGGGCCTTCTCTGGGGCCAACGTCCTGACTTTC. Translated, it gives CASSERGAFSGANVLTF.

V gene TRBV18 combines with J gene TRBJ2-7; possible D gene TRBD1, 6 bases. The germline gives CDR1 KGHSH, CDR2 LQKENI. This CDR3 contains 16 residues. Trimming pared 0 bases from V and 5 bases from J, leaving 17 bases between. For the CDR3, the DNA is TGTGCCAGCTCACCACCCATTGCCCAGGGGATCAACGAGCAGTACTTC. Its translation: CASSPPIAQGINEQYF.

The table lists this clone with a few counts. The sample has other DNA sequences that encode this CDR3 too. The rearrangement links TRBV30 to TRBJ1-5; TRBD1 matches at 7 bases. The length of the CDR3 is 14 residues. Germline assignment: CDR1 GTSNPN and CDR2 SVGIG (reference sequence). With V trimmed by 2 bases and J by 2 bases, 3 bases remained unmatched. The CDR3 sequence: CAWSRGGGNQPQHF. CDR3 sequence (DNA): TGTGCCTGGAGTCGAGGGGGCGGCAATCAGCCCCAGCATTTT.

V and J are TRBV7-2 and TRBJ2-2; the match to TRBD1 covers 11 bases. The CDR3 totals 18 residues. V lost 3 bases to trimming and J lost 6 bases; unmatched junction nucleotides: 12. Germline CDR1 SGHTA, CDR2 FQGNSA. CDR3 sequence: CASSFLSTGTGGPGELFF. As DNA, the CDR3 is TGTGCCAGCAGCTTCCTATCGACCGGGACAGGGGGGCCCGGGGAGCTGTTTTTT.

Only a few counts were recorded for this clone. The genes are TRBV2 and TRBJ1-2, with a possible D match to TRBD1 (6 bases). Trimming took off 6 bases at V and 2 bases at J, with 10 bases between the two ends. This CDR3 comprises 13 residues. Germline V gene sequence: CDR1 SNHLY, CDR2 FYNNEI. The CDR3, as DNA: TGTGCCAGCAGGAAAACAGGGAACTATGGCTACACCTTC. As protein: CASRKTGNYGYTF.